A selection of T cell receptor beta chains follows, all from one sample in a study of T cell responses to AZD1222 COVID-19 vaccine. Only in-frame clones appear in the TCRdb table, and some are missing; sequencing was by immunoSEQ multiplex PCR. This sample has under 200,000 clones, with about 93% found just once. The sequences come from peripheral blood, collected on day 0 of AZD1222 vaccination. The receptors were gathered from an adult in good health. CDR3s include the opening cysteine and the closing phenylalanine or tryptophan. Fields, in order: J gene, D gene, V gene, clone size, CDR3 DNA, CDR3 protein. The D gene is left open where the match is weak. Expanded clones are given a class, and other clones once, few, many or no size at all.

TRBJ1-5 | . | TRBV4-1 | . | TGCGCCAGCAGCCAAGTGCGGGGAAATAGCAATCAGCCCCAGCATTTT | CASSQVRGNSNQPQHF
TRBJ1-1 | . | TRBV28 | . | TGTGCCAGCAGAGACGGTGAAGCTTTCTTT | CASRDGEAFF
TRBJ2-7 | TRBD2 | TRBV14 | . | TGTGCCAGCAGCCGGAGCGGGAGGTTCTACGAGCAGTACTTC | CASSRSGRFYEQYF
TRBJ1-6 | TRBD1 | TRBV6-6 | . | TGTGCCAGCAGTTATCAGGGGGGTTTCCACTTT | CASSYQGGFHF
TRBJ2-3 | TRBD2 | TRBV6-2/TRBV6-3 | . | TGTGCCAGCAGCTTACCCGGACTAGCGGGAGGGAGGGATACGCAGTATTTT | CASSLPGLAGGRDTQYF
TRBJ2-6 | . | TRBV6-5 | . | TGTGCCAGCAGTTACTACAGGGACCCTGGGGCCAACGTCCTGACTTTC | CASSYYRDPGANVLTF
TRBJ1-1 | . | TRBV28 | . | TGTGCCAGCAGTTTAGGGGTGGGGGTTGGGGGGAACACTGAAGCTTTCTTT | CASSLGVGVGGNTEAFF
TRBJ1-1 | . | TRBV2 | . | TGTGCCAGCAGTGAAGGGCCGAACACTGAAGCTTTCTTT | CASSEGPNTEAFF
TRBJ1-6 | . | TRBV18 | . | TGTGCCAGCTCACCACCAATGGATTCACCCCTCCACTTT | CASSPPMDSPLHF
TRBJ1-1 | . | TRBV4-1 | . | TGCGCCAGCAGCCAAGATCCGAGCACTGAAGCTTTCTTT | CASSQDPSTEAFF
TRBJ2-1 | TRBD2 | TRBV27 | once | TGTGCCAGCAGTTTTTCCGGGAGGATCCCCTACAATGAGCAGTTCTTC | CASSFSGRIPYNEQFF
TRBJ1-5 | . | TRBV4-2 | . | TGTGCCAGCAGCCAAGATCAGGGTAATCAGCCCCAGCATTTT | CASSQDQGNQPQHF
TRBJ1-5 | . | TRBV4-2 | . | TGTGCCAGCAGCCAAGGAGGGCAGCCCCAGCATTTT | CASSQGGQPQHF
TRBJ1-3 | . | TRBV27 | . | TGTGCCAGCAGGGACGTTGGAAACACCATATATTTT | CASRDVGNTIYF
TRBJ2-2 | . | TRBV7-3 | once | TGTGCCAGCAGCCCCAGCGGGCCCGCGAACACCGGGGAGCTGTTTTTT | CASSPSGPANTGELFF
TRBJ2-7 | . | TRBV12-3/TRBV12-4 | . | TGTGCCAGCAGTTTCGGCAGGGCCTACGAGCAGTACTTC | CASSFGRAYEQYF
TRBJ2-2 | . | TRBV5-5 | . | TGTGCCAGCAGCTTGGAAGTGAGGGGCGCGAGCACCGGGGAGCTGTTTTTT | CASSLEVRGASTGELFF
TRBJ2-3 | TRBD2 | TRBV5-4 | . | TGTGCCAGCAGCTTGACTAGCGGGGAGACAGATACGCAGTATTTT | CASSLTSGETDTQYF
TRBJ1-1 | TRBD1 | TRBV6-6 | . | TGTGCCAGCAGTCCAGGGGGTATATGGGGCTTGAACACTGAAGCTTTCTTT | CASSPGGIWGLNTEAFF
TRBJ1-2 | . | TRBV18 | . | TGTGCCAGCTCAGAATTCGACAGGAGCTATGGCTACACCTTC | CASSEFDRSYGYTF
TRBJ2-1 | TRBD2 | TRBV6-4 | . | TGTGCCAGCAGTGACTCTAGCGGGAGGTACAATGAGCAGTTCTTC | CASSDSSGRYNEQFF
TRBJ1-1 | . | TRBV28 | . | TGTGCCAGCAGTCGACCATACCCCCCTGAAGCTTTCTTT | CASSRPYPPEAFF
TRBJ1-1 | . | TRBV2 | . | TGTGCCAGCAGCAGGTCCAGGTGGGCTTTCTTT | CASSRSRWAFF
TRBJ1-5 | . | TRBV28 | . | TGTGCCAGCAGCTTGGGGGGGGCCGGTCAGCCCCAGCATTTT | CASSLGGAGQPQHF
TRBJ1-1 | . | TRBV6-5 | few | TGTGCCAGCACCCTGGATCGGAACACTGAAGCTTTCTTT | CASTLDRNTEAFF
TRBJ1-4 | . | TRBV19 | . | TGTGCCAGTAGTTGGGCAGCAAGCCGGATATCGGAAAAACTGTTTTTT | CASSWAASRISEKLFF
TRBJ1-1 | . | TRBV12-3/TRBV12-4 | . | TGTGCCAGCAGTTATACAGAGAACACTGAAGCTTTCTTT | CASSYTENTEAFF
TRBJ1-5 | . | TRBV6-6 | . | TGTGCCAGCAGCCCTCTGGGGTTGGATCAGCCCCAGCATTTT | CASSPLGLDQPQHF
TRBJ1-1 | . | TRBV28 | . | TGTGCCAGCAGTGTCCCGGGCACTGAAGCTTTCTTT | CASSVPGTEAFF
TRBJ1-6 | . | TRBV28 | . | TGTGCCAGCAGTCCACGAAGCGGGCATAATTCACCCCTCCACTTT | CASSPRSGHNSPLHF
TRBJ2-1 | TRBD1 | TRBV4-1 | . | TGCGCCAGCAGCTACAGGGGGGACAATGAGCAGTTCTTC | CASSYRGDNEQFF
TRBJ2-7 | TRBD1 | TRBV7-9 | . | TGTGCCAGCAGCCCGACAGGGCCGAGGGGGGAGCAGTACTTC | CASSPTGPRGEQYF
TRBJ1-1 | . | TRBV3-1/TRBV3-2 | . | TGTGCCAGCAGCCCCCACGCAGGGCCGGACCCCGAAGCTTTCTTT | CASSPHAGPDPEAFF
TRBJ1-5 | TRBD1 | TRBV24-1 | . | TGTGCCACCAGTGGGGCAGGGGGAATCAATCAGCCCCAGCATTTT | CATSGAGGINQPQHF
TRBJ1-3 | . | TRBV15 | . | TGTGCCACCAGCAGAGAAAGGAGCTCAGGAATCTCTGGAAACACCATATATTTT | CATSRERSSGISGNTIYF
TRBJ1-2 | . | TRBV11-2 | . | TGTGCCAGCAGCCACCGGGACGTTGGCTACACCTTC | CASSHRDVGYTF
TRBJ2-1 | . | TRBV12-5 | few | TGTGCTAGTGGTTTGGTTGGACTGGGTTACAATGAGCAGTTCTTC | CASGLVGLGYNEQFF
TRBJ1-5 | . | TRBV6-1 | . | TGTGCCAGCAGTGAAGCCGCTGGGCCCCAGCATTTT | CASSEAAGPQHF